A single T cell receptor (beta chain) is shown here with its context. This sample was taken from a study of technical replicates of blood from several donors. V shed 8 bases, J shed 0 bases, and the junction held 3 bases outside the gene matches. Looked up from germline, CDR1 is MGHDK and CDR2 is SYGVNS. The CDR3 length is 13 residues. The assay was immunoSEQ multiplex PCR, and TCRdb's table has in-frame clones only and misses some. Of 100,000 or so clones in the sample, 95% to 96% were seen once. This sequence joins TRBV25-1 and TRBJ1-1; TRBD1 matches 7 bases. Input material: T cells isolated from PBMCs. This sequence was found in a human donor in good health. The CDR3 DNA reads TGTGCCAGCTGGGGACAGATGAACACTGAAGCTTTCTTT. Its protein product is CASWGQMNTEAFF.